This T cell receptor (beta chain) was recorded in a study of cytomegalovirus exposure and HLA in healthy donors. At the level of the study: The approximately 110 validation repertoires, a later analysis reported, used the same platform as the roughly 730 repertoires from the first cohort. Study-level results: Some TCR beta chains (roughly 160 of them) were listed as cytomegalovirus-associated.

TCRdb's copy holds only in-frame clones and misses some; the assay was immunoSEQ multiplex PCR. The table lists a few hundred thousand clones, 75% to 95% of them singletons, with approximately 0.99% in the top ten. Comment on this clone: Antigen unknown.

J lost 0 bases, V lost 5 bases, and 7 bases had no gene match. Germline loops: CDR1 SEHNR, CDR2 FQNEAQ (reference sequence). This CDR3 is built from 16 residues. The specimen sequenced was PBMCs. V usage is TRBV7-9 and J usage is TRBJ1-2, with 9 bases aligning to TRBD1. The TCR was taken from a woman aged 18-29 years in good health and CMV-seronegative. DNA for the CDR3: TGTGCCAGCAGCAACTCGAGACAGGGGGCTAACTATGGCTACACCTTC. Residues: CASSNSRQGANYGYTF. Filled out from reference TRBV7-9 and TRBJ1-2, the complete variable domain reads DTGVSQNPRHKITKRGQNVTFRCDPISEHNRLYWYRQTLGQGPEFLTYFQNEAQLEKSRLLSDRFSAERPKGSFSTLEIQRTEQGDSAMYLCASSNSRQGANYGYTFGSGTRLTVV.